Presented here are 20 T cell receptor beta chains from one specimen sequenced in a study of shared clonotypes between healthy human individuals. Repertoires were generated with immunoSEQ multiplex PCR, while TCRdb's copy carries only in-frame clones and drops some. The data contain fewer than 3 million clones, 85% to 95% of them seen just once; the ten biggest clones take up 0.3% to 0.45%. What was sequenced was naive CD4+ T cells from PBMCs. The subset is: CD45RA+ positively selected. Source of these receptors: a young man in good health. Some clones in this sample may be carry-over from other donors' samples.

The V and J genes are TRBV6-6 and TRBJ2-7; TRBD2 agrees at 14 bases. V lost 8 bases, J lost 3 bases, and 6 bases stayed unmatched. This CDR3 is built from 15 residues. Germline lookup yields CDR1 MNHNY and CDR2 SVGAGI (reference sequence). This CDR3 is CASRWGLAGDYEQYF. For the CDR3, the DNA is TGTGCCAGCCGTTGGGGACTAGCGGGGGACTACGAGCAGTACTTC.

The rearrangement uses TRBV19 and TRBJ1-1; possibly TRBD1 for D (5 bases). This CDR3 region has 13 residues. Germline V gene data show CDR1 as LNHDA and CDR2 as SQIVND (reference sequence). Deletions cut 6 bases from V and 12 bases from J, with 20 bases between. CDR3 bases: TGTGCCAGTAGCCAAAAGGGGCAGGTAAGAACTTTCTTT. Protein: CASSQKGQVRTFF.

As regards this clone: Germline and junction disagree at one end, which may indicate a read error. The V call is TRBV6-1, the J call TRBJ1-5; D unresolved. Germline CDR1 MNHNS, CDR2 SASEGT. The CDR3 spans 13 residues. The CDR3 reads CAGRISENQPQHF. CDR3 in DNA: TGTGCCGGCAGAATCAGTGAGAATCAGCCCCAGCATTTT.

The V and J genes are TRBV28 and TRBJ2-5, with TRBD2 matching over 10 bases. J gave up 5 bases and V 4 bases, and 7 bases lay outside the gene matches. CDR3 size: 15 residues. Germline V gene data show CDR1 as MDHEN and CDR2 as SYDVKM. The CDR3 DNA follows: TGTGCCAGCAGTTCCATAGCGGGAGGAACGGAGACCCAGTACTTC. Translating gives CASSSIAGGTETQYF.

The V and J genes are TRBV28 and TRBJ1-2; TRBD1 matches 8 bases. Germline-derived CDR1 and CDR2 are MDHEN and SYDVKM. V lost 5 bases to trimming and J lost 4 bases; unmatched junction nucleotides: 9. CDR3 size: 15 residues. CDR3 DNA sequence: TGTGCCAGCAGTGCCCCCGACAGGGGCGGCTATGGCTACACCTTC. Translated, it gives CASSAPDRGGYGYTF.

CDR3 bases: TGTGCCAGCAGTTACTATCGCAGAGAACCCTATGGCTACACCTTC. Translated, it gives CASSYYRREPYGYTF. The V call is TRBV6-5, the J call TRBJ1-2; D is uncertain. The V end was cut by 1 base, the J end by 4 bases, with 13 bases between. This CDR3 has 15 residues. Germline CDR1 MNHEY, CDR2 SVGAGI.

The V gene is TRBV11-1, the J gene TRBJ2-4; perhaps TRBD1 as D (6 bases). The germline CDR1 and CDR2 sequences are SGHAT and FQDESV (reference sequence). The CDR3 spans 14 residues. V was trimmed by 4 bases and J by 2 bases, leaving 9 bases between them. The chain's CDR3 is CASSSGVTKNIQYF. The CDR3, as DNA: TGTGCCAGCAGCTCAGGGGTAACCAAAAACATTCAGTACTTC.

This CDR3 reads CASSDWGQGVRNTEAFF. Written as DNA, the CDR3 is TGTGCCAGCAGTGATTGGGGACAGGGGGTCAGGAACACTGAAGCTTTCTTT. V usage is TRBV2 and J usage is TRBJ1-1; 11 nucleotides agree with TRBD1. V was clipped by 3 bases and J by 1 base; unmatched bases: 7. The CDR3 is 17 amino acids. Germline-derived CDR1 and CDR2 are SNHLY and FYNNEI. The variable domain in full, with the rest retrieved from reference TRBV2 and TRBJ1-1, is EPEVTQTPSHQVTQMGQEVILRCVPISNHLYFYWYRQILGQKVEFLVSFYNNEISEKSEIFDDQFSVERPDGSNFTLKIRSTKLEDSAMYFCASSDWGQGVRNTEAFFGQGTRLTVV.

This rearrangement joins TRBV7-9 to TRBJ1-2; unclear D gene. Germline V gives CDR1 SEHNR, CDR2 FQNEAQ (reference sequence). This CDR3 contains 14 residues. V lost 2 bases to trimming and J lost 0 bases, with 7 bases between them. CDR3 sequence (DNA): TGTGCCAGCAGCTTACCCGGTTCTAACTATGGCTACACCTTC. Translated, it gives CASSLPGSNYGYTF. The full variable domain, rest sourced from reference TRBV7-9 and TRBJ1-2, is DTGVSQNPRHKITKRGQNVTFRCDPISEHNRLYWYRQTLGQGPEFLTYFQNEAQLEKSRLLSDRFSAERPKGSFSTLEIQRTEQGDSAMYLCASSLPGSNYGYTFGSGTRLTVV.

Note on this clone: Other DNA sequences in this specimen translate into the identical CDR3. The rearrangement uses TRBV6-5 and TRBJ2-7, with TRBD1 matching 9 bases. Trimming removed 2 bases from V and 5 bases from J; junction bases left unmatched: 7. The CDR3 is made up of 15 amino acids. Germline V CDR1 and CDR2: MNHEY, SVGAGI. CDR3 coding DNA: TGTGCCAGCAGTTACAGCCGGGACAGGGACCACGAGCAGTACTTC. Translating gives CASSYSRDRDHEQYF.

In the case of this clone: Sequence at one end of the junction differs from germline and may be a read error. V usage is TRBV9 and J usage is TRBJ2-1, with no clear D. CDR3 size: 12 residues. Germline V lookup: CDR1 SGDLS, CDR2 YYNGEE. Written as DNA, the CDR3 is TGTGCCAGCAGCGCCTCCAACAATGAGCAGTTCTTC. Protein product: CASSASNNEQFF.

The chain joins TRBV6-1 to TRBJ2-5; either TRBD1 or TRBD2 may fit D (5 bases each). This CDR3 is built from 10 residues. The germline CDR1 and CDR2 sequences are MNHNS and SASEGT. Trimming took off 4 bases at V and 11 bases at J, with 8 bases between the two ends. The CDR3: CASSAWGQYF. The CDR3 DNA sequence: TGTGCCAGCAGTGCCTGGGGGCAGTACTTC.

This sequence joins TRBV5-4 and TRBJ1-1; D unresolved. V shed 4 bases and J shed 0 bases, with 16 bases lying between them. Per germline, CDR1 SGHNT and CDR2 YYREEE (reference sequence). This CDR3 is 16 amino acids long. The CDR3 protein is CASSQDKGRMNTEAFF. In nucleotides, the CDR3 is TGTGCCAGCAGCCAAGATAAAGGCAGGATGAACACTGAAGCTTTCTTT.

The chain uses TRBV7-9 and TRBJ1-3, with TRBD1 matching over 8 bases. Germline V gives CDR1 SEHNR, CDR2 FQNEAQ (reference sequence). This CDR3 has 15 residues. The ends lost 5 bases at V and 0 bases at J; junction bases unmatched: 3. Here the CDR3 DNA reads TGTGCCAGCAGCCGGGACAGGTACTCTGGAAACACCATATATTTT. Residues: CASSRDRYSGNTIYF.

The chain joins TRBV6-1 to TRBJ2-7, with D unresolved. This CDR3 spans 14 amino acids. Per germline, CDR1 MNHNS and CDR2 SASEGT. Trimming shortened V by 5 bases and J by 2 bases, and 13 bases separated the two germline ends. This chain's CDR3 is CASSPEYQPYEQYF. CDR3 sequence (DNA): TGTGCCAGCAGTCCCGAGTATCAGCCCTACGAGCAGTACTTC.

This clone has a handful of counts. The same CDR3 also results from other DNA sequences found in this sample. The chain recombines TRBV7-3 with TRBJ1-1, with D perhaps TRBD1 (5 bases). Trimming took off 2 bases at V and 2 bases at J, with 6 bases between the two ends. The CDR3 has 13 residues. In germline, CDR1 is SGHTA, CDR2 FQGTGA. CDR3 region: CASSLGANTEAFF. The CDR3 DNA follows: TGTGCCAGCAGCTTAGGGGCTAACACTGAAGCTTTCTTT.

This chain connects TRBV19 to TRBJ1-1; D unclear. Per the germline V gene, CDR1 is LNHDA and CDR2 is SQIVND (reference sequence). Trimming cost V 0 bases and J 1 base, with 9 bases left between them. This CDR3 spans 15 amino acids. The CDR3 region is CASSIEGSRNTEAFF. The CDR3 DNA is TGTGCCAGTAGTATAGAGGGGAGCAGGAACACTGAAGCTTTCTTT.

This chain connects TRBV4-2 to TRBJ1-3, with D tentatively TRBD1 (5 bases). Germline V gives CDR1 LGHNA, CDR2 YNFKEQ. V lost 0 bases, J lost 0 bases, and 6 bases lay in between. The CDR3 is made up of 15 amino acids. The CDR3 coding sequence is TGTGCCAGCAGCCAAGACAGGGACTCTGGAAACACCATATATTTT. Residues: CASSQDRDSGNTIYF.

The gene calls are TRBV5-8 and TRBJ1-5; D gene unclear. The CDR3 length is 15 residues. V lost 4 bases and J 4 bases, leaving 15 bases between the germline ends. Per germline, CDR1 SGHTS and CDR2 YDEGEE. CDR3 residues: CASSGEGFPNQPQHF. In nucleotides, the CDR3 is TGTGCCAGCAGCGGAGAGGGTTTCCCGAATCAGCCCCAGCATTTT.

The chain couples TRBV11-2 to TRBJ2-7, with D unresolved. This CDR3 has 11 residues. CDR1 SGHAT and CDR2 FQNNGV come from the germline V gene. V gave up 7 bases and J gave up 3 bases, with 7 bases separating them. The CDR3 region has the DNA TGTGCCAGCACCCTAAACTACGAGCAGTACTTC. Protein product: CASTLNYEQYF.